Below are 28 T cell receptor beta chains sequenced from a single sample in a study of graft-versus-host responses after intestinal transplantation. These receptors' antigens are unknown. The assay was immunoSEQ multiplex PCR, and TCRdb's table has in-frame clones only and misses some. The sample lists over 100,000 clones; around nine tenths were seen once. The sample consisted of unstimulated CD4+ T cells sorted from spleen or lymph node cells, taken before transplant. The receptors were sampled from a human donor who was the organ donor for an intestinal transplant.

This clone was detected once. The CDR3 coding sequence is TGTGCCAGTAGTCCCGGGACAGTGGATAATGAAAAACTGTTTTTT. Residues: CASSPGTVDNEKLFF. The rearrangement joins TRBV19 to TRBJ1-4, with 7 bases fitting TRBD1. The CDR3 is made up of 15 amino acids. Losses at the gene ends were 5 bases for V and 4 bases for J; bases not matched to a gene: 7. CDR1 and CDR2 (germline): LNHDA, SQIVND (reference sequence).

The chain links TRBV2 to TRBJ2-1; the match to TRBD2 covers 10 bases. CDR3 length: 17 residues. Germline V CDR1 and CDR2: SNHLY, FYNNEI. The V gene end was trimmed by 4 bases and the J gene end by 4 bases; junction bases not matched to a gene: 10. The CDR3 is CASSGIGLAEKYNEQFF. For the CDR3, the DNA is TGTGCCAGCAGTGGAATAGGACTAGCGGAGAAATACAATGAGCAGTTCTTC.

This chain uses TRBV20-1 with TRBJ2-7; either TRBD1 or TRBD2 may fit D (5 bases each). The CDR3 spans 11 residues. Deletions cut 5 bases from V and 3 bases from J, with 8 bases between. Germline V gene sequence: CDR1 DFQATT, CDR2 SNEGSKA (reference sequence). The CDR3 coding sequence is TGCAGTGCTTTTGGGGGCTACGAGCAGTACTTC. Its translation: CSAFGGYEQYF.

This clone has just one count. The CDR3 region is CAWDVNYNEQFF. The CDR3 nucleotides are TGTGCCTGGGATGTCAACTACAATGAGCAGTTCTTC. The rearrangement links TRBV30 to TRBJ2-1; D is undetermined. V was pared by 5 bases and J by 3 bases, with 8 bases between. The CDR3 spans 12 residues. Germline V lookup: CDR1 GTSNPN, CDR2 SVGIG (reference sequence).

In its sample, this clone was seen once. The chain employs TRBV2 and TRBJ2-3; 10 bases line up with TRBD2. The ends lost 6 bases at V and 0 bases at J; junction bases unmatched: 6. CDR3 length equals 16 residues. The germline V gene encodes CDR1 SNHLY and CDR2 FYNNEI. CDR3 nucleotides: TGTGCCAGCAGGGTAACTAGCGGGACGAGCACAGATACGCAGTATTTT. It specifies CASRVTSGTSTDTQYF.

The chain carries TRBV14 and TRBJ2-5, with TRBD1 matching over 8 bases. The CDR3 has 16 amino acids. The junction had 8 bases not matched to a gene; V was cut back by 0 bases and J by 5 bases. Germline V gene data show CDR1 as SGHDN and CDR2 as FVKESK. CDR3 sequence (DNA): TGTGCCAGCAGCCAAGATACTGCAGGGGGCCGGGAGACCCAGTACTTC. It encodes CASSQDTAGGRETQYF.

The CDR3 protein is CASSVTKQETQYF. Written as DNA, the CDR3 is TGTGCCAGCAGTGTTACAAAGCAAGAGACCCAGTACTTC. The V gene is TRBV25-1, the J gene TRBJ2-5; D unclear. The CDR3 is made up of 13 amino acids. Germline V gene lookup returns CDR1 MGHDK and CDR2 SYGVNS. V dropped 4 bases and J dropped 2 bases, with 8 bases sitting between them.

The rearrangement joins TRBV6-5 to TRBJ1-1, with D hard to call. Trimming removed 6 bases at V and 1 base at J, with 12 bases between. CDR3 length equals 14 residues. Per the germline V gene, CDR1 is MNHEY and CDR2 is SVGAGI. CDR3 in DNA: TGTGCCAGCAGAGAACTGATAGAGAACACTGAAGCTTTCTTT. Translation: CASRELIENTEAFF.

The genes are TRBV7-2 and TRBJ1-3; no firm D call. The CDR3 loop spans 15 amino acids. Trimming shortened V by 5 bases and J by 0 bases, and 11 bases separated the two germline ends. Per the germline V gene, CDR1 is SGHTA and CDR2 is FQGNSA. The DNA of the CDR3 is TGTGCCAGCAGCCTAGGACCGAGCTCTGGAAACACCATATATTTT. This encodes CASSLGPSSGNTIYF.

The chain couples TRBV5-1 to TRBJ2-6; 8 bases are shared with TRBD1. Per the germline V gene, CDR1 is SGHRS and CDR2 is YFSETQ. This CDR3 is 15 amino acids long. With 4 bases clipped from V and 1 base from J, the junction kept 1 base outside the gene matches. The CDR3 here is CASSRTGSGANVLTF. CDR3 in DNA: TGCGCCAGCAGCCGGACAGGGTCTGGGGCCAACGTCCTGACTTTC.

The chain employs TRBV5-1 and TRBJ2-1; 9 positions agree with TRBD2. Germline V gene lookup returns CDR1 SGHRS and CDR2 YFSETQ. The CDR3 runs 15 residues. V gave up 1 base and J gave up 7 bases; unmatched junction bases: 6. The CDR3 here is CASSLRPSGVNEQFF. The CDR3 bases are TGCGCCAGCAGCTTGCGTCCTAGCGGGGTTAATGAGCAGTTCTTC.

CDR3 loop: CASSSRQGTLDEQYF. The CDR3 DNA reads as TGTGCCAGCAGCTCCCGACAGGGCACCCTTGACGAGCAGTACTTC. V and J are TRBV5-4 and TRBJ2-7; 7 positions agree with TRBD1. The germline gives CDR1 SGHNT, CDR2 YYREEE (reference sequence). With 3 bases clipped from V and 5 bases from J, the junction kept 11 bases outside the gene matches. The CDR3 sequence is 15 residues long.

This chain links TRBV7-9 with TRBJ1-4; 8 bases map to TRBD1. With 5 bases clipped from V and 6 bases from J, the junction kept 5 bases outside the gene matches. This CDR3 contains 14 residues. Germline CDR1 is SEHNR and CDR2 is FQNEAQ (reference sequence). DNA of the CDR3: TGTGCCAGCAGCCCCAGGGGGCTTCATGAAAAACTGTTTTTT. This codes for CASSPRGLHEKLFF.

The genes are TRBV14 and TRBJ2-3, with 9 bases fitting TRBD2. With V trimmed by 6 bases and J by 0 bases, 13 bases remained unmatched. The CDR3 is 18 amino acids. CDR1 is SGHDN and CDR2 is FVKESK in the germline V gene. The CDR3 DNA reads as TGTGCCAGCAGTCTTGGGGGACCTAGCGGGGCGAGCACAGATACGCAGTATTTT. It specifies CASSLGGPSGASTDTQYF.

The V and J genes are TRBV27 and TRBJ1-4, with 8 bases lining up with TRBD1. The CDR3 contains 14 residues. Germline V gene lookup returns CDR1 MNHEY and CDR2 SMNVEV (reference sequence). V shed 6 bases, J shed 4 bases, and the junction held 4 bases outside the gene matches. CDR3 sequence: CASRRTGFNEKLFF. The CDR3 DNA is TGTGCCAGCAGGAGGACAGGGTTTAATGAAAAACTGTTTTTT.

V gene TRBV9 combines with J gene TRBJ2-3; D not certain. The germline V and J ends were trimmed by 3 bases and 0 bases, with 11 bases remaining between them. The germline gives CDR1 SGDLS, CDR2 YYNGEE. The CDR3 runs 15 residues. The CDR3 DNA reads as TGTGCCAGCAGCGCCGATCGGATTAGCACAGATACGCAGTATTTT. It yields the protein CASSADRISTDTQYF.

The rearrangement uses TRBV27 and TRBJ1-1; 8 positions match TRBD1. The CDR3 sequence is 14 residues long. In germline, CDR1 is MNHEY, CDR2 SMNVEV (reference sequence). Trimming took 0 bases from V and 7 from J; bases not matched to a gene: 4. The CDR3 sequence is CASSLSKGQVEAFF. CDR3 bases: TGTGCCAGCAGTTTATCGAAGGGACAGGTTGAAGCTTTCTTT.

This chain connects TRBV7-9 to TRBJ2-2, with 10 bases identical to TRBD2. CDR1 and CDR2 from the germline V gene are SEHNR and FQNEAQ (reference sequence). With 4 bases clipped from V and 0 bases from J, the junction kept 8 bases outside the gene matches. The CDR3 covers 18 residues. The CDR3 loop is CASSSRPTSGANTGELFF. The CDR3 nucleotides read TGTGCCAGCAGCTCCCGCCCCACTAGCGGGGCGAACACCGGGGAGCTGTTTTTT. The full variable domain, its missing parts supplied by reference TRBV7-9 and TRBJ2-2, is DTGVSQNPRHKITKRGQNVTFRCDPISEHNRLYWYRQTLGQGPEFLTYFQNEAQLEKSRLLSDRFSAERPKGSFSTLEIQRTEQGDSAMYLCASSSRPTSGANTGELFFGEGSRLTVL.

To note about this clone: This specimen includes other DNA sequences encoding the same CDR3. The V call is TRBV5-1, the J call TRBJ1-2; D possibly corresponds to TRBD1 (5 bases). The germline gives CDR1 SGHRS, CDR2 YFSETQ. Trimming took off 1 base at V and 4 bases at J, with 5 bases between the two ends. The CDR3 is 12 amino acids. DNA of the CDR3: TGCGCCAGCAGCTTGCAGGGCTATGGCTACACCTTC. It codes for CASSLQGYGYTF.

The chain employs TRBV23-1 and TRBJ2-7; 8 bases are shared with TRBD2. TRBV23-1 is placed among ORFs of uncertain function. V was pared by 4 bases and J by 0 bases, with 5 bases of the junction left unmatched. The CDR3 is 15 residues long. The CDR3 is CASSRTGTSSYEQYF. The CDR3 DNA sequence: TGCGCCAGCAGTCGGACCGGGACTAGCTCCTACGAGCAGTACTTC.

The gene calls are TRBV5-6 and TRBJ2-3; tentatively, D is TRBD2 (7 bases). Germline V gene data show CDR1 as SGHDT and CDR2 as YYEEEE. The CDR3 covers 14 residues. V dropped 4 bases and J dropped 6 bases, with 15 bases sitting between them. CDR3 sequence: CASSKRGAGDTQYF. In DNA form, the CDR3 reads TGTGCCAGCAGCAAACGGGGGGCTGGGGATACGCAGTATTTT. Together with reference TRBV5-6 and TRBJ2-3, the CDR3 gives the full variable domain: DAGVTQSPTHLIKTRGQQVTLRCSPKSGHDTVSWYQQALGQGPQFIFQYYEEEERQRGNFPDRFSGHQFPNYSSELNVNALLLGDSALYLCASSKRGAGDTQYFGPGTRLTVL.

This chain connects TRBV9 to TRBJ2-1, with D perhaps TRBD1 (5 bases). V lost 0 bases, J lost 1 base, and 8 bases lay in between. Germline V gene sequence: CDR1 SGDLS, CDR2 YYNGEE. The CDR3 length is 15 residues. CDR3 sequence: CASSVGGRSYNEQFF. CDR3 in DNA: TGTGCCAGCAGCGTAGGGGGCAGGTCCTACAATGAGCAGTTCTTC.

The V gene is TRBV29-1, the J gene TRBJ2-7; D call uncertain. The germline V and J ends were trimmed by 7 bases and 2 bases, with 12 bases remaining between them. Germline assignment: CDR1 SQVTM and CDR2 ANQGSEA. The CDR3 has 12 residues. The CDR3 region is CSAGDLPYEQYF. The CDR3 DNA follows: TGCAGCGCTGGGGATCTACCCTACGAGCAGTACTTC.

The chain links TRBV19 to TRBJ2-5, with no clear D. V lost 1 base and J 2 bases, leaving 5 bases between the germline ends. The CDR3 runs to 13 residues. The germline CDR1 and CDR2 sequences are LNHDA and SQIVND (reference sequence). The CDR3 loop reads CASSIGRQETQYF. In nucleotides, the CDR3 is TGTGCCAGTAGTATAGGGAGACAAGAGACCCAGTACTTC.

The rearrangement links TRBV15 to TRBJ2-3; 7 bases are a match to TRBD2. CDR3 length: 16 residues. CDR1 LNHNV and CDR2 YYDKDF come from the germline V gene (reference sequence). V trimming: 1 base; J trimming: 2 bases; junction bases outside the gene matches: 6. The chain's CDR3 is CATSRAELAPTDTQYF. The CDR3 DNA reads as TGTGCCACCAGCAGAGCCGAACTAGCGCCCACAGATACGCAGTATTTT.

The rearrangement links TRBV7-6 to TRBJ1-4; no clear D gene. There are 12 residues in the CDR3. V lost 1 base to trimming and J lost 7 bases, with 4 bases between them. Germline loops: CDR1 SGHVS, CDR2 FNYEAQ. CDR3 coding DNA: TGTGCCAGCAGCTTAGTAGGTGAAAAACTGTTTTTT. It encodes CASSLVGEKLFF.

This chain uses TRBV21-1 with TRBJ1-2; the D call TRBD1 from the table was never checked on the DNA. TRBV21-1 is deemed a pseudogene. The CDR3 covers 12 residues. The CDR3 bases are TGTGCCAGCAGCGGGCCAGACTATGGCTACACCTTC. Translation: CASSGPDYGYTF.

This clone was seen a few times. This rearrangement joins TRBV7-9 to TRBJ1-4; D is perhaps TRBD1 (5 bases). The V gene's germline CDR1 is SEHNR and CDR2 FQNEAQ (reference sequence). The CDR3 runs to 14 residues. Trimming cost V 5 bases and J 8 bases, with 15 bases left between them. The CDR3 DNA is TGTGCCAGCAGCCTCCGGGACCCCAGAGAAAAACTGTTTTTT. It encodes CASSLRDPREKLFF.